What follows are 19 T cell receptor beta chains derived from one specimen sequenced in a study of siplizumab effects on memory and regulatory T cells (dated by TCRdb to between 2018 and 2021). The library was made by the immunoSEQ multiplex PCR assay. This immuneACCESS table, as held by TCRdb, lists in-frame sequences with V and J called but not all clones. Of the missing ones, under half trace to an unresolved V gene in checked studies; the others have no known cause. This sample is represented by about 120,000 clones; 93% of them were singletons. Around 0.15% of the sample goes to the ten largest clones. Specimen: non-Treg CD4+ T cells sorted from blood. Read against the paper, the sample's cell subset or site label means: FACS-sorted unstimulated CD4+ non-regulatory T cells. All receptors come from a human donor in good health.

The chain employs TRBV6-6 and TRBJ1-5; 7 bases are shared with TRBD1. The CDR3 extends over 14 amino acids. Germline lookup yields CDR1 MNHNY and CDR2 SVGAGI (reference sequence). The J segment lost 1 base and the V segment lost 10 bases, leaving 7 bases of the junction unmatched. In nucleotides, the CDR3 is TGTGCCACCAGACAAGGGGGCAGCAATCAGCCCCAGCATTTT. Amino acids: CATRQGGSNQPQHF.

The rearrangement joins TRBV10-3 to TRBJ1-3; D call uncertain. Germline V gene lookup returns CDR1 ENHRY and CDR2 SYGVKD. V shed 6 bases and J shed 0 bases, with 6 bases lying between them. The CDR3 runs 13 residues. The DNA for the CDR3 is TGTGCCATCAGGGAGAACTCTGGAAACACCATATATTTT. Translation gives CAIRENSGNTIYF.

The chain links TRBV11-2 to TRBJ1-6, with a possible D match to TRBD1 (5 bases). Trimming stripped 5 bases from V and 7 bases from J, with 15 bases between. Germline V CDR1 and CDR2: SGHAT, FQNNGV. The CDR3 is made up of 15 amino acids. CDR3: CASSRQQGGNSPLHF. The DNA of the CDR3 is TGTGCCAGCAGCCGTCAGCAGGGAGGGAATTCACCCCTCCACTTT.

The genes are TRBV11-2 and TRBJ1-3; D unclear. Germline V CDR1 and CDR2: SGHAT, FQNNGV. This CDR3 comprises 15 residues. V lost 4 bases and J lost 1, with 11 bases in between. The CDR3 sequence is CASSSLRSSGNTIYF. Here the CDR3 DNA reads TGTGCCAGCAGCTCCCTCAGGTCTTCTGGAAACACCATATATTTT. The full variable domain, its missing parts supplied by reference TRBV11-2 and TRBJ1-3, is EAGVAQSPRYKIIEKRQSVAFWCNPISGHATLYWYQQILGQGPKLLIQFQNNGVVDDSQLPKDRFSAERLKGVDSTLKIQPAKLEDSAVYLCASSSLRSSGNTIYFGEGSWLTVV.

The CDR3, as DNA: TGTGCCAGCAGGGAACAGGGGCCGGGGGAACTGTTTTTT. This codes for CASREQGPGELFF. The chain recombines TRBV6-1 with TRBJ1-4, with 7 bases fitting TRBD1. This CDR3 has 13 amino acids. The junction had 10 bases not matched to a gene; V was cut back by 6 bases and J by 12 bases. The germline CDR1 and CDR2 sequences are MNHNS and SASEGT.

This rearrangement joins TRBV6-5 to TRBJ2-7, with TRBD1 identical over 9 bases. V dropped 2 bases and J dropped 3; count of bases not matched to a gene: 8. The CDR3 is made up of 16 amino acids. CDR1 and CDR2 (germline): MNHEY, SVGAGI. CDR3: CASSYGRGQGGYEQYF. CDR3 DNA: TGTGCCAGCAGTTACGGTCGGGGACAGGGTGGCTACGAGCAGTACTTC.

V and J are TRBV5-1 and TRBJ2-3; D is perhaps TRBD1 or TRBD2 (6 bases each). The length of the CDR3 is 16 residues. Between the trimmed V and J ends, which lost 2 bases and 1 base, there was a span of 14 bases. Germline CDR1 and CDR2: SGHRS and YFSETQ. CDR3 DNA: TGCGCCAGCAGCTTAGCCGGGGGCGCGGGCACAGATACGCAGTATTTT. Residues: CASSLAGGAGTDTQYF.

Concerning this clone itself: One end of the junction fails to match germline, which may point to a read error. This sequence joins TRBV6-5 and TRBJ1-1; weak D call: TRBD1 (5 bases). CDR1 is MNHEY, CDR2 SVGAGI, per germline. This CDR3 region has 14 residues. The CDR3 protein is CASRRGQLNTGAFF. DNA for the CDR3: TGTGCCAGTAGAAGAGGACAACTGAACACTGGAGCTTTCTTT.

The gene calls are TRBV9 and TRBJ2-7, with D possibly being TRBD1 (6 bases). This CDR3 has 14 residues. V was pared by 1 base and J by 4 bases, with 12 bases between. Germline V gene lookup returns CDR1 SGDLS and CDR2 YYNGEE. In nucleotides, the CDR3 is TGTGCCAGCAGCGTAACATCAGGGGTGTACGAGCAGTACTTC. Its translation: CASSVTSGVYEQYF.

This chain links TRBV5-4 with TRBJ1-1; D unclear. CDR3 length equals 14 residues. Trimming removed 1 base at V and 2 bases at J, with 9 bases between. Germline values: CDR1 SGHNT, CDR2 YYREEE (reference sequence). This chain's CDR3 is CASSLYTGNTEAFF. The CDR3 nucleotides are TGTGCCAGCAGCTTGTATACCGGTAACACTGAAGCTTTCTTT.

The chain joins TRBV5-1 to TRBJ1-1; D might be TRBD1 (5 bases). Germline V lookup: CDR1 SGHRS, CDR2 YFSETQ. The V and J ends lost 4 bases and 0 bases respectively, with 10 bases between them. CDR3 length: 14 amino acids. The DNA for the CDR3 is TGCGCCAGCAGCAAGGGACCGATGAACACTGAAGCTTTCTTT. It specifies CASSKGPMNTEAFF.

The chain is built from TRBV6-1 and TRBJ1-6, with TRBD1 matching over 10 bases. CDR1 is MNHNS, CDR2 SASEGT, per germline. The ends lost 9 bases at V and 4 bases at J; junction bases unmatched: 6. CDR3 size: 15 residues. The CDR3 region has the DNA TGTGCCAGAGGGACAGGGGTATTGTATAATTCACCCCTCCACTTT. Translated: CARGTGVLYNSPLHF.

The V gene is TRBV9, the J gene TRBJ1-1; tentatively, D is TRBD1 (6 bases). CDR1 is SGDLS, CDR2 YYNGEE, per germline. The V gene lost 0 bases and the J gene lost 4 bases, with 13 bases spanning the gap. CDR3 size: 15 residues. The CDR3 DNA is TGTGCCAGCAGCGTAGCTCAGGGGATTAGCACTGAAGCTTTCTTT. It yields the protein CASSVAQGISTEAFF.

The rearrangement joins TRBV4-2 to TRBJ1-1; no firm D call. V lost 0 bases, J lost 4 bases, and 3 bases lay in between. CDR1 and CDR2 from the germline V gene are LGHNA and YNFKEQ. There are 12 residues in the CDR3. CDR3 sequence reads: CASSQDITEAFF. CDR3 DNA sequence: TGTGCCAGCAGCCAAGACATCACTGAAGCTTTCTTT.

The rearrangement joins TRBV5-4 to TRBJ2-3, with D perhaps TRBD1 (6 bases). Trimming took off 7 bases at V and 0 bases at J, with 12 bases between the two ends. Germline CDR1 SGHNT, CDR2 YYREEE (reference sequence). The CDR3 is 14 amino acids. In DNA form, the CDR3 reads TGTGCCAGCGGGCAGGGGATTAGCACAGATACGCAGTATTTT. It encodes CASGQGISTDTQYF.

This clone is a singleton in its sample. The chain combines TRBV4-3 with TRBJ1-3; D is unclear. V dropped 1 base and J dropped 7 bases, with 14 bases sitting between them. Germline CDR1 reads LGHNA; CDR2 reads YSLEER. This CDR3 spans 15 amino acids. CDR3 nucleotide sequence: TGCGCCAGCAGCCAAGGGAACGAGGGATGGAACACCATATATTTT. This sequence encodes CASSQGNEGWNTIYF.

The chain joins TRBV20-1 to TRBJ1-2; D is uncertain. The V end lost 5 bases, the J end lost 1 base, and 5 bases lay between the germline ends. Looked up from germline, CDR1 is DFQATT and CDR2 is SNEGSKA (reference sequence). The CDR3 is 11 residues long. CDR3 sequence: CSAPDNYGYTF. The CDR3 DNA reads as TGCAGTGCTCCGGATAACTATGGCTACACCTTC.

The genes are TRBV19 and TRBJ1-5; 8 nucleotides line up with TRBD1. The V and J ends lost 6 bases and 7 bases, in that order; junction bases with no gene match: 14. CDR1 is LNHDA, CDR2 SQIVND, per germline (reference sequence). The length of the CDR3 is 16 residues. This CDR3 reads CASSTGGTAGGQPQHF. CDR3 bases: TGTGCCAGTAGCACGGGTGGGACGGCAGGGGGCCAGCCCCAGCATTTT.

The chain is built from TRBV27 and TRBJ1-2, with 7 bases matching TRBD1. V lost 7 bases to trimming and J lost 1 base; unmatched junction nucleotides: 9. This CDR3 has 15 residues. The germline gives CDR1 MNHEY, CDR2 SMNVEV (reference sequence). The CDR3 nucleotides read TGTGCCAGCACTCAAACCCGACAGGGTAACTATGGCTACACCTTC. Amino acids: CASTQTRQGNYGYTF.